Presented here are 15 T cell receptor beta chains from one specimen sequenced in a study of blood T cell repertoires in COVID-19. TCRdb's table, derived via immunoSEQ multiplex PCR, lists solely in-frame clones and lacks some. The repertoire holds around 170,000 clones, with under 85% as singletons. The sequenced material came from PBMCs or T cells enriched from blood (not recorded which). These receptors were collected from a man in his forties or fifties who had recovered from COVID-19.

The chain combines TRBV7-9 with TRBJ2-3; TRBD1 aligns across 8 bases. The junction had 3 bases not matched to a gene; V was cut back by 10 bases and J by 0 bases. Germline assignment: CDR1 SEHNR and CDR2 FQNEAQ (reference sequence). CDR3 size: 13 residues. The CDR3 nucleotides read TGTGCCACTACAGGGGGGAGCACAGATACGCAGTATTTT. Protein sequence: CATTGGSTDTQYF.

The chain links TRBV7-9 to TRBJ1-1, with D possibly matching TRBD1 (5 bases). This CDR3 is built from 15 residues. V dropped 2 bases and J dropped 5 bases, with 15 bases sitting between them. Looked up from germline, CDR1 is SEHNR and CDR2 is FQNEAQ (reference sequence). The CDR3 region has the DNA TGTGCCAGCAGCTTACTTGCTTGGGAGGGGACTGAAGCTTTCTTT. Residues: CASSLLAWEGTEAFF. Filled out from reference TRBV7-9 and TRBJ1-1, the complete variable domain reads DTGVSQNPRHKITKRGQNVTFRCDPISEHNRLYWYRQTLGQGPEFLTYFQNEAQLEKSRLLSDRFSAERPKGSFSTLEIQRTEQGDSAMYLCASSLLAWEGTEAFFGQGTRLTVV.

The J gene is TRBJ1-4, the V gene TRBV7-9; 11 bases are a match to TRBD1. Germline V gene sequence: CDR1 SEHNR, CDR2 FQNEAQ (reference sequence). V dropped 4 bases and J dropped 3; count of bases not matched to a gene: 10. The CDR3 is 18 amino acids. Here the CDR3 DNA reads TGTGCCAGCAGCTCGACCCGGACAGGGGGCGAAGCTAATGAAAAACTGTTTTTT. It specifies CASSSTRTGGEANEKLFF.

The DNA for the CDR3 is TGTGCCAGTAGTACGGGACAGCAAGAGACCCAGTACTTC. Amino acid sequence: CASSTGQQETQYF. The chain combines TRBV19 with TRBJ2-5; TRBD1 matches at 7 bases. V trimming: 4 bases; J trimming: 2 bases; junction bases outside the gene matches: 1. This CDR3 has 13 amino acids. Germline V gene sequence: CDR1 LNHDA, CDR2 SQIVND (reference sequence).

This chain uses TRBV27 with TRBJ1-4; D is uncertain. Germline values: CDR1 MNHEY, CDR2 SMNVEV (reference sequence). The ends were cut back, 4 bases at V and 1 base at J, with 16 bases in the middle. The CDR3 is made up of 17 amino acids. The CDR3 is CASSSLGRGGTNEKLFF. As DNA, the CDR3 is TGTGCCAGCAGTTCCCTTGGACGGGGAGGAACTAATGAAAAACTGTTTTTT. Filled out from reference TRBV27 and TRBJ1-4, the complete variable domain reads EAQVTQNPRYLITVTGKKLTVTCSQNMNHEYMSWYRQDPGLGLRQIYYSMNVEVTDKGDVPEGYKVSRKEKRNFPLILESPSPNQTSLYFCASSSLGRGGTNEKLFFGSGTQLSVL.

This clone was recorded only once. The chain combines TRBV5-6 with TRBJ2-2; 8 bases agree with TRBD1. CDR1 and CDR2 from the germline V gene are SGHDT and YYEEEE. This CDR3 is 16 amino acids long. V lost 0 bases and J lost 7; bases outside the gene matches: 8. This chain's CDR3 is CASSLALTGVVGELFF. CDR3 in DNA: TGTGCCAGCAGCTTGGCCTTGACAGGGGTTGTCGGGGAGCTGTTTTTT.

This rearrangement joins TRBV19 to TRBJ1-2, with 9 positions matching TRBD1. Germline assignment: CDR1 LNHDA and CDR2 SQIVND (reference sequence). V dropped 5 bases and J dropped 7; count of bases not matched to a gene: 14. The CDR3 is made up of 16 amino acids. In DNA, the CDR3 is TGTGCCAGTAGTCAACCCAATTACAGGGGGCGCGTTGGCTACACCTTC. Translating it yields CASSQPNYRGRVGYTF.

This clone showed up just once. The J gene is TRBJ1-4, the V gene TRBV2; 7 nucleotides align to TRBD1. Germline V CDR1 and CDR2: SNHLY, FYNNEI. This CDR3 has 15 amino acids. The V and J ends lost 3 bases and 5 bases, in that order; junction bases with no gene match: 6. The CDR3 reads CASSDRGTSNEKLFF. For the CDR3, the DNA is TGTGCCAGCAGTGACAGGGGGACCTCGAATGAAAAACTGTTTTTT.

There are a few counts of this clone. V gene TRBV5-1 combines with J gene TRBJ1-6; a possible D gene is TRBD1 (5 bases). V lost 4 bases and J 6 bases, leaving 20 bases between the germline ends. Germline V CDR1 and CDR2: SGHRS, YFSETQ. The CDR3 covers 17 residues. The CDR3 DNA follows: TGCGCCAGCAGCCGAGTTGGTATCGGGGGAAGTAATTCACCCCTCCACTTT. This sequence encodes CASSRVGIGGSNSPLHF.

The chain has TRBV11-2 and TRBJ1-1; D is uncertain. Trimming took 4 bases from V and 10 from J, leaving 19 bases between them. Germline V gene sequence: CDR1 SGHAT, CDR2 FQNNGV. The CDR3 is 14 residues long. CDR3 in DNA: TGTGCCAGCAGCTCCCCGCGTGGAGGAAGCGGAGCTTTCTTT. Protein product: CASSSPRGGSGAFF.

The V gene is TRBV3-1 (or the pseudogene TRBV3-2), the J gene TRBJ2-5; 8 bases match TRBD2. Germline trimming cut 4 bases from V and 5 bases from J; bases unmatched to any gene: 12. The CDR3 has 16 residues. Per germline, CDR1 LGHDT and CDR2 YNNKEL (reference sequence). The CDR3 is CASSPAGGGPRETQYF. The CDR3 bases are TGTGCCAGCAGCCCTGCCGGGGGGGGCCCCCGGGAGACCCAGTACTTC.

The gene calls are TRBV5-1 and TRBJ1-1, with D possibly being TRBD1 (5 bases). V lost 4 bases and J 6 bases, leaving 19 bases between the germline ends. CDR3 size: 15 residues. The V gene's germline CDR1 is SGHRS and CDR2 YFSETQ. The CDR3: CASSPGAHLGAEAFF. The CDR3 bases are TGCGCCAGCAGCCCTGGGGCCCACCTTGGCGCTGAAGCTTTCTTT.

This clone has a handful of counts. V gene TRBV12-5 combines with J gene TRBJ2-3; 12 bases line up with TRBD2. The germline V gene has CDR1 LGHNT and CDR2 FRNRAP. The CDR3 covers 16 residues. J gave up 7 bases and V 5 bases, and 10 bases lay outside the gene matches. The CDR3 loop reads CASGLNGLAGTNTQYF. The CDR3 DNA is TGTGCTAGTGGTCTGAACGGACTAGCGGGGACTAATACGCAGTATTTT.

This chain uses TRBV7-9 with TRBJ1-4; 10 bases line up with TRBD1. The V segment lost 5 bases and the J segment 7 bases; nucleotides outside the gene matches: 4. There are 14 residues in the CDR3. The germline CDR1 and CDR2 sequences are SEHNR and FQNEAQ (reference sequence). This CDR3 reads CASSRTGGAEKLFF. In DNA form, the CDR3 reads TGTGCCAGCAGCCGGACAGGGGGTGCTGAAAAACTGTTTTTT.

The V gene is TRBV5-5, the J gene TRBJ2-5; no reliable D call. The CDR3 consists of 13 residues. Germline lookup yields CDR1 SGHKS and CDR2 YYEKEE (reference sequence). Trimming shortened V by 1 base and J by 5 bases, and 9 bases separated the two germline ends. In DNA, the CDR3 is TGTGCCAGCAGCTTGATAGACTGGGAGACCCAGTACTTC. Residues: CASSLIDWETQYF.